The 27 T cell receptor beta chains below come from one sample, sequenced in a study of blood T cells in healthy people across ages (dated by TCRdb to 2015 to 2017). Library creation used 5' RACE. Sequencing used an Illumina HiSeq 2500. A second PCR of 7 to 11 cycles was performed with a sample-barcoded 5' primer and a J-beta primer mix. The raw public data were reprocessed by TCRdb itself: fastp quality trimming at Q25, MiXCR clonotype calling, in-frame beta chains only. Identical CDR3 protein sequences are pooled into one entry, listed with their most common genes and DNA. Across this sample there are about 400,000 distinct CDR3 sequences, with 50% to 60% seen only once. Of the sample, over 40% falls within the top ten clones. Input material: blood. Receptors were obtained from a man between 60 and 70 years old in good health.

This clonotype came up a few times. The CDR3 DNA sequence: TGTGCCAGCAGCCCTTCGAAAGCTGCCGTGACCCAGTACTTC. This translates into CASSPSKAAVTQYF. The rearrangement joins TRBV12-3 or TRBV12-4 to TRBJ2-5; no clear D gene. Trimming took off 6 bases at V and 7 bases at J, with 18 bases between the two ends. The CDR3 covers 14 residues.

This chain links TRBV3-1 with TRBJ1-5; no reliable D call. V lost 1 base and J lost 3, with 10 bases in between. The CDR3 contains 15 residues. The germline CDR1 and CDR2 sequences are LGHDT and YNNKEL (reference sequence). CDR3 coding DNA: TGTGCCAGCAGCCAAGGGACGAATAACAATCAGCCCCAGCATTTT. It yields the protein CASSQGTNNNQPQHF.

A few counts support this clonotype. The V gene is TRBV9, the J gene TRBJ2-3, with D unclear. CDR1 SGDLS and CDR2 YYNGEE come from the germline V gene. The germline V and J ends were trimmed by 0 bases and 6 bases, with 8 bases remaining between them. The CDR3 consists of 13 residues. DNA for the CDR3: TGTGCCAGCAGCGTAGCTCACCGGGATACGCAGTATTTT. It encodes CASSVAHRDTQYF. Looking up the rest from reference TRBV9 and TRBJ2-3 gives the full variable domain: DSGVTQTPKHLITATGQRVTLRCSPRSGDLSVYWYQQSLDQGLQFLIQYYNGEERAKGNILERFSAQQFPDLHSELNLSSLELGDSALYFCASSVAHRDTQYFGPGTRLTVL.

As DNA, the CDR3 is TGTGCCAGCAGCGCTCGACAGGGTGTATGCGAGCAGTACTTC. This encodes CASSARQGVCEQYF. J is TRBJ2-7 and V is TRBV7-2, with 7 bases aligning to TRBD1. This CDR3 comprises 14 residues. The J segment lost 6 bases and the V segment lost 5 bases, leaving 10 bases of the junction unmatched. Germline V CDR1 and CDR2: SGHTA, FQGNSA.

The CDR3 DNA reads TGCAGTGCCCTATTACAGGGATTTGAGCAGTACTTC. It is translated as CSALLQGFEQYF. This sequence joins TRBV20-1 and TRBJ2-7; TRBD1 is a possible D gene (6 bases). V was trimmed by 6 bases and J by 7 bases, leaving 16 bases between them. The CDR3 is made up of 12 amino acids. Germline lookup yields CDR1 DFQATT and CDR2 SNEGSKA (reference sequence).

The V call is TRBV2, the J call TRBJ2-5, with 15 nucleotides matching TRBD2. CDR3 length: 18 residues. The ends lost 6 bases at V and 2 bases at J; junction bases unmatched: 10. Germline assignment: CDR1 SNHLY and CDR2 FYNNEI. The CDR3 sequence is CASSPGLAGGWEQETQYF. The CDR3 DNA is TGTGCCAGCAGCCCCGGACTAGCGGGGGGGTGGGAACAAGAGACCCAGTACTTC.

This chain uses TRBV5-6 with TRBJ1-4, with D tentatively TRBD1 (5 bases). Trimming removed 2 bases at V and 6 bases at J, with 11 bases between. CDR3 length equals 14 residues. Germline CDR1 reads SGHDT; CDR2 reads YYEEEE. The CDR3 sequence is CASSFRPRDEKLFF. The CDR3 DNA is TGTGCCAGCAGCTTCCGGCCCAGGGATGAAAAACTGTTTTTT.

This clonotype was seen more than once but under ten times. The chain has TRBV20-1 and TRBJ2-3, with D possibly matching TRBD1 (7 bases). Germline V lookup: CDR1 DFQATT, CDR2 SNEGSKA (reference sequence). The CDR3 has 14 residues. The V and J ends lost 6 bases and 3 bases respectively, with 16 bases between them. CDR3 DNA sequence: TGCAGTGCCAGACTACAGGGGAGGACAGATACGCAGTATTTT. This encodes CSARLQGRTDTQYF.

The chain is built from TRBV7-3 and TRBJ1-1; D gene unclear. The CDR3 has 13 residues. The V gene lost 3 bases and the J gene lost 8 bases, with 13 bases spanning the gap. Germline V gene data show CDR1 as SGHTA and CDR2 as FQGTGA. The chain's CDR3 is CASSLLTYREAFF. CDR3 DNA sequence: TGTGCCAGCAGCTTGCTGACGTACCGAGAAGCTTTCTTT.

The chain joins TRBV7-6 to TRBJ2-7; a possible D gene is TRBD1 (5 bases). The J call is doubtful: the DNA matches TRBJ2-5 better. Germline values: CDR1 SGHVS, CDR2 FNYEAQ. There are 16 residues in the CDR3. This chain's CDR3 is CASSLIIGAPRETQYF. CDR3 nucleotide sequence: TGTGCCAGCAGCTTAATCATAGGGGCGCCACGGGAGACCCAGTACTTC.

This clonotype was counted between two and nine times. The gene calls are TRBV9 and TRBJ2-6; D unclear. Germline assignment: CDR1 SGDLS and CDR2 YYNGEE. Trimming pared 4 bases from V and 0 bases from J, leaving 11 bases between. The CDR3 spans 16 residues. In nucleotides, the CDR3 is TGTGCCAGCAGCCCACAGCAAGGCTCTGGGGCCAACGTCCTGACTTTC. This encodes CASSPQQGSGANVLTF.

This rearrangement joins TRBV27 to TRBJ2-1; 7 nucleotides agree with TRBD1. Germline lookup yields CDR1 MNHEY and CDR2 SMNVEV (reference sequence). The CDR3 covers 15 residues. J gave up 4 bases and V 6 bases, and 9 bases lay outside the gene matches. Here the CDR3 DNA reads TGTGCCAGCAGCCCAAGACGGACAGGATACAATGAGCAGTTCTTC. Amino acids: CASSPRRTGYNEQFF.

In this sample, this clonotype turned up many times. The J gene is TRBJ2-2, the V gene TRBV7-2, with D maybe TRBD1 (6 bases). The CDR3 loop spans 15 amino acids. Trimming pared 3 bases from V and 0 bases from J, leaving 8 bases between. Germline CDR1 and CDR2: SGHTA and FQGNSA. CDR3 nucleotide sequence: TGTGCCAGCAGCTTCGGGACAACGAACACCGGGGAGCTGTTTTTT. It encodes CASSFGTTNTGELFF.

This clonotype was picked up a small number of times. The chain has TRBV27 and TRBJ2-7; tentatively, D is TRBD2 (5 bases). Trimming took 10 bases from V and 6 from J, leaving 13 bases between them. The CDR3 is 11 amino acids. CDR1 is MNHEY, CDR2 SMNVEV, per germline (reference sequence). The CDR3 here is CANRPSCEQYF. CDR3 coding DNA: TGTGCCAACAGACCTAGCTGCGAGCAGTACTTC.

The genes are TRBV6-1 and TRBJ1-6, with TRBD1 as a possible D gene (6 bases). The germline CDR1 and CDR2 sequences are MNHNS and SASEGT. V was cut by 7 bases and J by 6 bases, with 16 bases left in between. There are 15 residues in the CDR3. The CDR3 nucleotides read TGTGCCAGCACCTGGGGAGGACAGATTAATTCACCCCTCCACTTT. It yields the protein CASTWGGQINSPLHF.

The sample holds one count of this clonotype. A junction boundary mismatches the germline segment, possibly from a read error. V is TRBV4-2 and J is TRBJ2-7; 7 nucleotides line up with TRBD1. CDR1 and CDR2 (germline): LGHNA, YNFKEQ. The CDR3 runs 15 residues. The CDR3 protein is CASSLLPGQNYEQYF. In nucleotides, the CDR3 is TGTGCTAGCAGCCTGTTACCGGGACAGAACTACGAGCAGTACTTC.

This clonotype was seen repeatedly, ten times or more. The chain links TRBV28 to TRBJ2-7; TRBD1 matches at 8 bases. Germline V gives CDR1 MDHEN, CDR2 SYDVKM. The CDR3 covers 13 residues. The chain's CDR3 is CGTGGRNSYEQYF. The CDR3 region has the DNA TGTGGTACAGGGGGGAGGAACTCCTACGAGCAGTACTTC.

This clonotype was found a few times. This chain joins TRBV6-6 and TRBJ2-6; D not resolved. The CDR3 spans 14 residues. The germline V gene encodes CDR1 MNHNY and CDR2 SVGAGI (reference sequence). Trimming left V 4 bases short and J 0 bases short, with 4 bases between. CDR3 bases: TGTGCCAGCAGTTGGGACTCTGGGGCCAACGTCCTGACTTTC. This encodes CASSWDSGANVLTF.

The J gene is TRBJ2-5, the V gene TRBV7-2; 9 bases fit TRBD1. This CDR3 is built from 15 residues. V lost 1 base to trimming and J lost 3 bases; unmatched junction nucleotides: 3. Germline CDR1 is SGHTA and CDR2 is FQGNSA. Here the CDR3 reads CASSLGGQGKETQYF. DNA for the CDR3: TGTGCCAGCAGCTTAGGCGGACAGGGGAAAGAGACCCAGTACTTC.

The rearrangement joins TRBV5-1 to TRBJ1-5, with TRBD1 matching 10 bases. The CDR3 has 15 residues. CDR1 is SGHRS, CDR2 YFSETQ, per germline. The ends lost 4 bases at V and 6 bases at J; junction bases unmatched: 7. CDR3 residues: CASSPGQGNTQPQHF. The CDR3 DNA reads TGCGCCAGCAGCCCGGGACAGGGGAACACTCAGCCCCAGCATTTT.

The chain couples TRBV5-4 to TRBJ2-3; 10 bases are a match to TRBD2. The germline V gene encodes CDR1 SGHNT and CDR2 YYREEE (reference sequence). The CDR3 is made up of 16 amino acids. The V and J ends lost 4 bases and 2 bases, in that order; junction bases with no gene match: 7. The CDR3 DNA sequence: TGTGCCAGCAGCGCGCAACTAGCGGGGAACACAGATACGCAGTATTTT. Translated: CASSAQLAGNTDTQYF.

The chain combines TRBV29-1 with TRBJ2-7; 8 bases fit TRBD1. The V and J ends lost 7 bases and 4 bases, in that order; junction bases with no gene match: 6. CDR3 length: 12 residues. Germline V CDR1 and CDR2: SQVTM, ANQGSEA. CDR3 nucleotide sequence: TGCAGCGGGGGGACAGGACCTTACGAGCAGTACTTC. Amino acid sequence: CSGGTGPYEQYF.

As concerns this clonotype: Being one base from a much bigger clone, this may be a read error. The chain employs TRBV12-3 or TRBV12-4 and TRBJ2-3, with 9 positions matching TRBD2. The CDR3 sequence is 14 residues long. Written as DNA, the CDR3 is TGTGCCAGCACCCTCAGCGGGGGGCCCGATACGGAGTATTTT. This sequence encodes CASTLSGGPDTEYF.

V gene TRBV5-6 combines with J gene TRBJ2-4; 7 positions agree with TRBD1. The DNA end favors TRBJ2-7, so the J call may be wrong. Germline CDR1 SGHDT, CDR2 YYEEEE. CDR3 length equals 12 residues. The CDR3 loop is CASRRDRFEQYF. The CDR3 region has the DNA TGTGCCAGCAGAAGGGACAGATTCGAGCAGTACTTC.

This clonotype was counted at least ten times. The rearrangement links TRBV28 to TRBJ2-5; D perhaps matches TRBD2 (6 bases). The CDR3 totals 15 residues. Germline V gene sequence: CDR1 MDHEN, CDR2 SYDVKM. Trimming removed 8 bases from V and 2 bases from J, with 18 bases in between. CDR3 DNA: TGTGCCAGCTTAACGCGGCGGGACCGACAAGAGACCCAGTACTTC. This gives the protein CASLTRRDRQETQYF.

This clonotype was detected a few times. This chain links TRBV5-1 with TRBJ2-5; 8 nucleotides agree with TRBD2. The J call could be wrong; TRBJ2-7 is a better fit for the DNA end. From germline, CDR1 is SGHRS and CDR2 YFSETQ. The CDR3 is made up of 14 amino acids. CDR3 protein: CASSLSGRSNEQYF. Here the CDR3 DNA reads TGCGCCAGCAGCTTAAGCGGGAGATCGAACGAGCAGTACTTC.

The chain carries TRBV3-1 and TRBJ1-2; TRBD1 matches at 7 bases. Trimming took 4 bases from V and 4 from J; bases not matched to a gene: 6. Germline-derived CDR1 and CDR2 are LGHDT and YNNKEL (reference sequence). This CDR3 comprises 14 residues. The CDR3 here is CASSRGQSLYGYTF. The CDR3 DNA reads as TGTGCCAGCAGCCGGGGACAGTCTCTCTATGGCTACACCTTC.